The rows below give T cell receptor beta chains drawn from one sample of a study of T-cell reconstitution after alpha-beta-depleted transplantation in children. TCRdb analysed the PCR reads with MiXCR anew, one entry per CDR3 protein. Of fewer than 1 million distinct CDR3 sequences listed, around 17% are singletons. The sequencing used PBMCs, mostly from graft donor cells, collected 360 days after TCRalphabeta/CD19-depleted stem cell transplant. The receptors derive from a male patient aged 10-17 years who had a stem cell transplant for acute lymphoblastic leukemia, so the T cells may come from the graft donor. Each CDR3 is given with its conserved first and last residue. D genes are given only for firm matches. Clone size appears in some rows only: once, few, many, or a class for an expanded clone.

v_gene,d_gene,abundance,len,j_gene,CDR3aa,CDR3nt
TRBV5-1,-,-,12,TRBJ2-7,CASSIGQYEQYF,TGCGCCAGCAGCATAGGACAGTACGAGCAGTACTTC
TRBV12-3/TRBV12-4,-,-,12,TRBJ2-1,CASSPESQEQFF,TGTGCCAGCAGTCCTGAGTCCCAAGAGCAGTTCTTC
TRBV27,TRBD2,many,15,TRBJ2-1,CASSLFAGVRNEQFF,TGTGCCAGCAGTTTATTTGCGGGAGTTCGCAATGAGCAGTTCTTC
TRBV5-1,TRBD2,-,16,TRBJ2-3,CASSFRLAEGADTQYF,TGCGCCAGCAGCTTCAGACTAGCGGAGGGGGCAGATACGCAGTATTTT
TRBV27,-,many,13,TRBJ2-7,CASSDRIWYEQYF,TGTGCCAGCAGCGACAGAATTTGGTACGAGCAGTACTTC
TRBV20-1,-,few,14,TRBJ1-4,CSASPGGFNEKLFF,TGCAGTGCTAGCCCGGGAGGGTTTAATGAAAAACTGTTTTTT
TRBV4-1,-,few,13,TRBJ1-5,CASSPKGIQPQHF,TGCGCCAGCAGCCCCAAGGGGATCCAGCCCCAGCATTTT
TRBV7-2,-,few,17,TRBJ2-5,CASSWYGSSHAQETQYF,TGTGCCAGCAGCTGGTACGGGAGTTCCCACGCCCAAGAGACCCAGTACTTC
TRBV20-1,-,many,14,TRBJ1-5,CSARDRGSNQPQHF,TGCAGTGCTAGAGATCGGGGGAGCAATCAGCCCCAGCATTTT
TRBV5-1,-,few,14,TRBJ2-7,CASSQGGLRIEQYF,TGCGCCAGCAGCCAGGGGGGCCTCAGGATCGAGCAGTACTTC
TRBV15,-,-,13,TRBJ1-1,CATSRDRQTEAFF,TGTGCCACCAGCAGAGACAGACAGACTGAAGCTTTCTTT
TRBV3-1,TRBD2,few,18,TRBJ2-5,CASSQVRGLADYQETQYF,TGTGCCAGCAGCCAAGTTCGTGGGCTAGCGGATTACCAAGAGACCCAGTACTTC
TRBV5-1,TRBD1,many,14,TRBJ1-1,CASRTGGSGTEAFF,TGCGCCAGCAGGACAGGGGGCAGTGGCACTGAAGCTTTCTTT
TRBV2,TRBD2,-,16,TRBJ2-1,CASTLRTSGRYNEQFF,TGTGCCAGCACACTGAGGACTAGCGGGAGATACAATGAGCAGTTCTTC
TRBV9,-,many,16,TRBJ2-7,CASSVRSLAGYYEQYF,TGTGCCAGCAGCGTAAGGAGCTTGGCGGGGTACTACGAGCAGTACTTC
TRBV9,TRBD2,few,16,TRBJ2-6,CASSVNSGSGANVLTF,TGTGCCAGCAGCGTTAATAGCGGGAGTGGGGCCAACGTCCTGACTTTC
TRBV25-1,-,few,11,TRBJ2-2,CASHLGGELFF,TGTGCCAGCCATCTTGGGGGGGAGCTGTTTTTT
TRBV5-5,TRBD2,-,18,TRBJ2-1,CASSLFKGGGRAWNEQFF,TGTGCCAGCAGCTTGTTCAAGGGGGGCGGGAGGGCCTGGAATGAGCAGTTCTTC
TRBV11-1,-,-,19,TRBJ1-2,CASSLVVMRDGYGNYGYTF,TGTGCCAGCAGCTTAGTGGTAATGCGGGACGGCTACGGTAACTATGGCTACACCTTC
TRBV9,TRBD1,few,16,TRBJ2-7,CASSVGPGTGSYEQYF,TGTGCCAGCAGCGTAGGTCCAGGGACAGGGTCCTACGAGCAGTACTTC
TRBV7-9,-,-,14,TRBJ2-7,CASSPIPGNYEQYF,TGTGCCAGCAGCCCTATCCCCGGGAACTACGAGCAGTACTTC
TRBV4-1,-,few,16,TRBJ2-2,CASSPLPGHITGELFF,TGCGCCAGCAGCCCCCTACCGGGACACATCACCGGGGAGCTGTTTTTT
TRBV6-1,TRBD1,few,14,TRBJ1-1,CASRRQGGKTEAFF,TGTGCCAGCAGGAGACAGGGCGGGAAAACTGAAGCTTTCTTT
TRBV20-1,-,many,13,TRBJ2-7,CSAPRASSYEQYF,TGCAGTGCTCCTAGGGCCAGCTCCTACGAGCAGTACTTC
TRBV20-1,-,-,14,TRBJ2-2,CSARGAKAGGELFF,TGCAGTGCTAGAGGGGCTAAGGCGGGGGGGGAGCTGTTTTTT
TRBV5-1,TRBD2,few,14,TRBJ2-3,CASSGLGGTDTQYF,TGCGCCAGCAGCGGCCTGGGGGGGACAGATACGCAGTATTTT
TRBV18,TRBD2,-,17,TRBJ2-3,CASSPRQGLGLEDTQYF,TGTGCCAGCTCACCCCGCCAGGGACTAGGATTGGAAGATACGCAGTATTTT
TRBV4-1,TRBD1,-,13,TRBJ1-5,CASSPRGGARRHF,TGCGCCAGCAGCCCCAGGGGGGGGGCGCGTAGGCATTTT
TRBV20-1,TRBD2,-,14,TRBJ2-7,CSARAGGPLGEQYF,TGCAGTGCTAGGGCGGGAGGGCCATTGGGTGAGCAGTACTTC
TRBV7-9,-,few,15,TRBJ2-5,CASSLAAGSGETQYF,TGTGCCAGCAGCTTAGCGGCAGGGTCGGGGGAGACCCAGTACTTC
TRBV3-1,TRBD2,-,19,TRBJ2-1,CASSPGTSGKPLRNNEQFF,TGTGCCAGCAGCCCCGGGACTAGCGGGAAGCCCCTCCGCAACAATGAGCAGTTCTTC
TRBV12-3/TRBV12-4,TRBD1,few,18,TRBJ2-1,CASRPRGQGSSVYNEQFF,TGTGCCAGCAGGCCTCGAGGACAGGGGTCCTCTGTCTACAATGAGCAGTTCTTC
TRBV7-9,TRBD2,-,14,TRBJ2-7,CASQPRAGDYEQYF,TGTGCCAGCCAGCCTAGGGCGGGAGACTACGAGCAGTACTTC
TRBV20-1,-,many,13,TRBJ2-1,CSARAGASAEQFF,TGCAGTGCTAGGGCCGGGGCTAGTGCTGAGCAGTTCTTC
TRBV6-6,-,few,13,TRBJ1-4,CASSWEWREKLFF,TGTGCCAGCAGTTGGGAGTGGAGGGAAAAACTGTTTTTT
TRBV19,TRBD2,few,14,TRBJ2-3,CASSGTSGAYTQYF,TGTGCCAGTAGCGGGACTAGCGGGGCCTATACGCAGTATTTT
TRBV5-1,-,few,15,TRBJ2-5,CASSLRAGAEETQYF,TGCGCCAGCAGCTTGCGGGCAGGGGCTGAAGAGACCCAGTACTTC
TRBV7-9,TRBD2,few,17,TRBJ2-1,CASRLFGSGVSYNEQFF,TGTGCCAGCCGCTTGTTTGGGAGCGGGGTGTCCTACAATGAGCAGTTCTTC
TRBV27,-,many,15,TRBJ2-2,CASFTRAANTGELFF,TGTGCCAGCTTTACAAGGGCCGCGAACACCGGGGAGCTGTTTTTT
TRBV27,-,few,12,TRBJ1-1,CASSLQGNEAFF,TGTGCCAGCAGTTTGCAGGGAAATGAAGCTTTCTTT
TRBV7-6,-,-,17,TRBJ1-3,CASSLFAGPSSGNTIYF,TGTGCCAGCAGCTTATTTGCGGGACCGAGCTCTGGAAACACCATATATTTT
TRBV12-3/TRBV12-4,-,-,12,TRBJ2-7,CASSYGGSEQYF,TGTGCCAGCAGTTACGGAGGGTCCGAGCAGTACTTC
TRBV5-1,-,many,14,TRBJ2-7,CASSPRAGSYEQYF,TGCGCCAGCAGCCCCCGAGCGGGCTCCTACGAGCAGTACTTC
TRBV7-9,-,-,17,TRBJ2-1,CASSLIAGRSSYNEQFF,TGTGCCAGCAGCTTAATCGCGGGCAGGAGCTCCTACAATGAGCAGTTCTTC